A selection of T cell receptor beta chains follows, all from one sample in a study of blood T cell repertoires in COVID-19. Generated by immunoSEQ multiplex PCR, the TCRdb table keeps only in-frame clones and is missing some. The sample records 90,000 to 140,000 clones, roughly 87% being singletons. Sequenced material: peripheral blood. These TCRs come from a man between 50 and 59 years old with acute or convalescent COVID-19. Both conserved end residues are part of each CDR3. D genes are given only for firm matches. Clone sizes are given selectively: once, few, many, or a class where the clone is expanded.

>TRBJ1-2|TRBD1|.|TRBV9
CASRAGTGYGYTF
TGTGCCAGCAGAGCCGGGACAGGGTATGGCTACACCTTC
>TRBJ1-6|TRBD1|.|TRBV11-3
CASSLTRGQGRNSPLHF
TGTGCCAGCAGCTTAACCCGTGGACAGGGGAGAAATTCACCCCTCCACTTT
>TRBJ2-7|.|.|TRBV7-9
CASSFNSQTYEQYF
TGTGCCAGCAGCTTTAATTCGCAGACCTACGAGCAGTACTTC
>TRBJ2-4|.|.|TRBV6-5
CASTTGLGGNIQYF
TGTGCCAGCACCACAGGGTTAGGAGGAAACATTCAGTACTTC
>TRBJ2-1|.|.|TRBV19
CASSIARRVYSYNEQFF
TGTGCCAGTAGTATAGCGAGGAGAGTATACTCCTACAATGAGCAGTTCTTC
>TRBJ1-6|.|.|TRBV5-4
CASRLRGGERNSPLHF
TGTGCCAGCAGACTCCGGGGAGGGGAGCGGAATTCACCCCTCCACTTT
>TRBJ1-5|.|once|TRBV6-5
CASSQNRPEEPQHF
TGTGCCAGCAGCCAGAACAGGCCAGAAGAACCCCAGCATTTT
>TRBJ2-5|TRBD2|.|TRBV6-5
CASSSSGLQETQYF
TGTGCCAGCAGTTCTAGCGGACTACAAGAGACCCAGTACTTC
>TRBJ1-1|TRBD1|.|TRBV7-9
CASSTAGGRMNTEAFF
TGTGCCAGCAGCACAGCAGGGGGTCGGATGAACACTGAAGCTTTCTTT
>TRBJ1-5|.|.|TRBV28
CASRAPGFNQPQHF
TGTGCCAGCAGGGCCCCGGGGTTCAATCAGCCCCAGCATTTT
>TRBJ2-1|TRBD2|.|TRBV19
CASSIGGTGFDEQFF
TGTGCCAGTAGTATCGGGGGGACTGGGTTCGATGAGCAGTTCTTC
>TRBJ2-5|.|.|TRBV2
CASSKTGPMETQYF
TGTGCCAGCAGTAAAACAGGGCCAATGGAGACCCAGTACTTC
>TRBJ2-1|.|.|TRBV4-1
CASSQDPGAGAPLNEQFF
TGCGCCAGCAGCCAAGATCCTGGGGCGGGGGCCCCCCTCAATGAGCAGTTCTTC
>TRBJ1-1|TRBD1|once|TRBV18
CASSQGQGLWNTEAFF
TGTGCCAGCTCACAAGGACAGGGTTTGTGGAACACTGAAGCTTTCTTT
>TRBJ2-3|TRBD1|once|TRBV5-4
CASSLDRGVADTQYF
TGTGCCAGCAGCCTTGACAGGGGAGTTGCGGATACGCAGTATTTT
>TRBJ2-7|TRBD2|.|TRBV11-2
CASSIPGLAGRTYEQYF
TGTGCCAGCAGCATCCCGGGACTAGCGGGACGTACCTACGAGCAGTACTTC
>TRBJ1-1|.|.|TRBV4-1
CASSPQDGRGGAFF
TGCGCCAGCAGCCCCCAGGACGGCCGCGGGGGCGCTTTCTTT
>TRBJ1-4|TRBD1|.|TRBV12-3/TRBV12-4
CASTGQLNEKLFF
TGTGCCAGTACGGGACAGCTTAATGAAAAACTGTTTTTT
>TRBJ1-1|.|.|TRBV10-3
CATSREGTEAFF
TGTGCCACCTCCCGGGAGGGAACTGAAGCTTTCTTT
>TRBJ2-1|.|.|TRBV11-2
CASSLGGGPYNEQFF
TGTGCCAGCAGCTTAGGCGGGGGCCCTTACAATGAGCAGTTCTTC
>TRBJ1-2|.|.|TRBV7-9
CASSNYRGFGYTF
TGTGCCAGCAGCAACTACCGGGGGTTTGGCTACACCTTC
>TRBJ1-1|TRBD1|few|TRBV12-3/TRBV12-4
CASRPTGGTEAFF
TGTGCCAGCAGACCGACAGGGGGTACTGAAGCTTTCTTT
>TRBJ1-1|.|.|TRBV19
CASSIRQGGTEAFF
TGTGCCAGTAGTATAAGGCAGGGAGGCACTGAAGCTTTCTTT
>TRBJ1-2|TRBD1|.|TRBV18
CASSPRQGGLGYTF
TGTGCCAGCTCACCTCGACAGGGGGGGCTCGGCTACACCTTC
>TRBJ1-1|TRBD1|.|TRBV5-6
CASSRRDRGSSTEAFF
TGTGCCAGCAGCCGTCGGGACAGGGGCTCGAGCACTGAAGCTTTCTTT
>TRBJ1-6|TRBD1|.|TRBV9
CASSLEGTGESPLHF
TGTGCCAGCAGCTTAGAGGGGACAGGGGAATCACCCCTCCACTTT
>TRBJ1-4|TRBD1|.|TRBV19
CASRYRGQANEKLFF
TGTGCCAGTAGATACAGGGGGCAGGCTAATGAAAAACTGTTTTTT
>TRBJ2-3|.|.|TRBV5-1
CASSSTTTDTQYF
TGCGCCAGCAGCTCGACTACCACAGATACGCAGTATTTT
>TRBJ1-1|TRBD1|.|TRBV18
CASSWTGESTEAFF
TGTGCCAGCTCATGGACAGGGGAGAGCACTGAAGCTTTCTTT
>TRBJ1-2|.|.|TRBV7-9
CASRASGYGYTF
TGTGCCAGCAGGGCTTCGGGCTATGGCTACACCTTC
>TRBJ2-7|.|.|TRBV25-1
CASSTGGYEQYF
TGTGCCAGCAGTACAGGTGGCTACGAGCAGTACTTC
>TRBJ2-1|.|.|TRBV4-2
CASSQSLQGSDNEQFF
TGTGCCAGCAGCCAGTCACTACAGGGTTCAGACAATGAGCAGTTCTTC
>TRBJ2-7|TRBD2|.|TRBV24-1
CATSASGTSHYEQYF
TGTGCCACCAGCGCCTCCGGGACTAGCCACTACGAGCAGTACTTC
>TRBJ2-2|TRBD1|.|TRBV29-1
CSVEDPGAGGNTGELFF
TGCAGCGTTGAAGACCCCGGGGCAGGGGGTAACACCGGGGAGCTGTTTTTT
>TRBJ2-3|TRBD1|.|TRBV7-8
CASSFTGDTDTQYF
TGTGCCAGCAGCTTTACAGGGGACACAGATACGCAGTATTTT
>TRBJ1-2|.|.|TRBV18
CASSPVSGYGYTF
TGTGCCAGCTCACCGGTGAGTGGCTATGGCTACACCTTC
>TRBJ1-5|TRBD1|.|TRBV11-2
CASSQGGNQPQHF
TGTGCCAGCAGCCAGGGGGGCAATCAGCCCCAGCATTTT
>TRBJ2-5|.|.|TRBV28
CASTLLGDGETQYF
TGTGCCAGCACTCTCCTCGGGGATGGAGAGACCCAGTACTTC
>TRBJ1-5|.|.|TRBV10-2
CASSASSGITQPQHF
TGCGCCAGCAGTGCGTCCTCAGGAATAACTCAGCCCCAGCATTTT
>TRBJ2-2|.|.|TRBV7-3
CASSLIQNTGELFF
TGTGCCAGCAGCTTAATTCAGAACACCGGGGAGCTGTTTTTT
>TRBJ1-1|TRBD1|.|TRBV12-3/TRBV12-4
CASSDRGLTEAFF
TGTGCCAGCAGTGACAGGGGGCTCACTGAAGCTTTCTTT
>TRBJ2-1|TRBD2|.|TRBV24-1
CATSDRLAGDEQFF
TGTGCCACCAGTGACCGACTAGCGGGGGATGAGCAGTTCTTC
>TRBJ2-6|TRBD2|.|TRBV19
CASSAGAGANVLTF
TGTGCCAGTAGTGCGGGGGCTGGGGCCAACGTCCTGACTTTC